Listed below are T cell receptor beta chains from one sample, sequenced in a study of OX40 agonist ivuxolimab in advanced cancers. Sequencing used immunoSEQ multiplex PCR; TCRdb keeps in-frame clones, though not all of them. The table includes some 77,000 clones, 88% detected once. The sample was CD4+ or CD8+ T cells sorted from blood, taken in a trial of the OX40 agonist ivuxolimab. These receptors were obtained from an adult with an advanced solid tumor such as melanoma, head and neck, liver or kidney cancer. The CDR3 runs from the conserved cysteine through the conserved F or W.

V | length | CDR3
TRBV7-2 | 14 | CASSLVMQSYGYTF
TRBV6-1 | 13 | CASSEVMRRKLFF
TRBV6-5 | 14 | CASSPPKGAHEQYF
TRBV14 | 12 | CASSLNNSPLHF
TRBV5-1 | 16 | CASSPRTSGMTDTQYF
TRBV5-4 | 14 | CASSLAGAGETQYF
TRBV7-3 | 14 | CASSRTSGTGELFF
TRBV28 | 18 | CASSLPPGQGVRGTEAFF
TRBV5-1 | 16 | CASSLTRTGDGNTIYF
TRBV5-1 | 14 | CASSLTGHSNEQFF
TRBV2 | 11 | CASRVNTEAFF
TRBV4-1 | 13 | CASSQVMEETQYF
TRBV19 | 12 | CASSIRSDTQYF
TRBV5-4 | 16 | CASSLLVRGNTGELFF
TRBV28 | 14 | CASSLWSRSETQYF
TRBV4-1 | 16 | CASSPPGQTLTGELFF
TRBV2 | 13 | CASSGRQTYEQYF
TRBV2 | 15 | CASSLPPGPNQPQHF
TRBV12-5 | 18 | CASGLRTVGRGYQETQYF
TRBV7-6 | 14 | CASSLGQGGNTIYF
TRBV5-1 | 12 | CASSFIGDTQYF
TRBV5-5 | 14 | CASSLEPAGYGYTF
TRBV6-6 | 13 | CASINRRTDTQYF
TRBV2 | 16 | CASREVLLAEVNEQFF
TRBV6-5 | 13 | CASSYGSSYGYTF
TRBV7-8 | 16 | CASSLSDGSGRNEQFF
TRBV29-1 | 19 | CSVEYWVDREDLEDYGYTF
TRBV27 | 13 | CASSLAGTDTQYF
TRBV14 | 12 | CASSSSSGQQYF
TRBV2 | 15 | CASSRLAGGPQTQYF
TRBV2 | 14 | CASIRGKGNQPQHF
TRBV10-3 | 13 | CAISLAGEETQYF
TRBV19 | 15 | CASMQTSGSPYEQYF
TRBV29-1 | 16 | CSVEGGDISSTDTQYF
TRBV11-1 | 17 | CASSPGTSGGPSDTQYF
TRBV23-1 | 15 | CASTHPGGCRQPQHF
TRBV5-1 | 15 | CASSQETGRTGELFF
TRBV18 | 15 | CASSPLLGEDTEAFF
TRBV11-2 | 18 | CASSLGASGGPSTDTQYF
TRBV5-1 | 13 | CASSLGQEDTIYF
TRBV27 | 13 | CASSLLAEQKLFF
TRBV14 | 17 | CASSSMPLAGFYNEQFF
TRBV28 | 14 | CASSPQGRQETQYF
TRBV7-8 | 15 | CASSYSRDIGHEQYF
TRBV30 | 15 | CAWTEKGAYNSPLHF
TRBV19 | 18 | CASSIDQTGGSSGNTIYF